These T cell receptor beta chains were read from a single sample in a study of response to subunit inactivated influenza vaccine. TCRdb analysed the RT-PCR reads with MiXCR anew, one entry per CDR3 protein. Of some 480,000 distinct CDR3 sequences in the sample, over 9.5% were seen once. Sequencing was performed on PBMCs from blood, taken roughly 6 weeks after vaccination. All receptors derive from a man between 45 and 60 years old who received an inactivated influenza vaccine. The CDR3 runs from the conserved cysteine through the conserved F or W. Fields, in order: D gene, V gene, clone size, J gene, CDR3 protein, CDR3 DNA. D genes are given only for firm matches. The listing skips clone size in some rows; elsewhere it reads once, few, many or a size class.

D gene: NA
V gene: TRBV12-3/TRBV12-4
clone size: few
J gene: TRBJ2-5
CDR3 protein: CASSASGTHPGETQYF
CDR3 DNA: TGTGCCAGCAGTGCTTCCGGGACGCACCCTGGCGAGACCCAGTACTTC

D gene: TRBD2
V gene: TRBV27
clone size: NA
J gene: TRBJ2-3
CDR3 protein: CASSSKTVRTSGRAADTQYF
CDR3 DNA: TGTGCCAGCAGTTCAAAGACGGTTAGGACTAGCGGGAGGGCCGCAGATACGCAGTATTTT

D gene: NA
V gene: TRBV9
clone size: NA
J gene: TRBJ1-1
CDR3 protein: CASSPSGAEHTEAFF
CDR3 DNA: TGTGCCAGCAGCCCTTCTGGGGCTGAGCACACTGAAGCTTTCTTT

D gene: TRBD1
V gene: TRBV12-3/TRBV12-4
clone size: few
J gene: TRBJ1-2
CDR3 protein: CASNKDRGVGYTF
CDR3 DNA: TGTGCCAGCAATAAGGACAGGGGAGTTGGCTACACCTTC

D gene: NA
V gene: TRBV10-3
clone size: many
J gene: TRBJ1-4
CDR3 protein: CATRPGINEKLFF
CDR3 DNA: TGTGCCACCCGACCGGGAATAAATGAAAAACTGTTTTTT

D gene: NA
V gene: TRBV6-5
clone size: NA
J gene: TRBJ2-3
CDR3 protein: CASSYRTGTDTQYF
CDR3 DNA: TGTGCCAGCAGTTACAGGACTGGCACAGATACGCAGTATTTT

D gene: NA
V gene: TRBV6-1
clone size: few
J gene: TRBJ1-6
CDR3 protein: CASSEAYRASPLHF
CDR3 DNA: TGTGCCAGCAGTGAAGCGTACAGGGCATCACCCCTCCACTTT

D gene: TRBD2
V gene: TRBV2
clone size: few
J gene: TRBJ2-5
CDR3 protein: CASSRTSGRPETQYF
CDR3 DNA: TGTGCCAGCAGTCGGACTAGCGGGAGGCCAGAGACCCAGTACTTC

D gene: NA
V gene: TRBV20-1
clone size: many
J gene: TRBJ2-3
CDR3 protein: CSAREPSAHSTDTQYF
CDR3 DNA: TGCAGTGCTAGAGAACCTAGCGCACACAGCACAGATACGCAGTATTTT

D gene: TRBD2
V gene: TRBV7-2
clone size: NA
J gene: TRBJ2-3
CDR3 protein: CASSFSAGGPDTQYF
CDR3 DNA: TGTGCCAGCAGCTTTTCGGCGGGAGGCCCAGATACGCAGTATTTT

D gene: TRBD1
V gene: TRBV5-6
clone size: few
J gene: TRBJ2-1
CDR3 protein: CASSSGTGGFMFF
CDR3 DNA: TGTGCCAGCAGCTCCGGGACAGGGGGTTTTATGTTCTTC

D gene: NA
V gene: TRBV10-3
clone size: many
J gene: TRBJ2-7
CDR3 protein: CAISESIYEQYF
CDR3 DNA: TGTGCCATCAGTGAGTCGATCTACGAGCAGTACTTC

D gene: NA
V gene: TRBV28
clone size: NA
J gene: TRBJ2-5
CDR3 protein: CASSFGGRVQETQYF
CDR3 DNA: TGTGCCAGCAGTTTCGGTGGGAGAGTCCAAGAGACCCAGTACTTC

D gene: TRBD2
V gene: TRBV4-2
clone size: few
J gene: TRBJ2-1
CDR3 protein: CASSQDFSGGPNEQFF
CDR3 DNA: TGTGCCAGCAGCCAAGACTTTTCGGGGGGGCCCAATGAGCAGTTCTTC

D gene: NA
V gene: TRBV7-9
clone size: few
J gene: TRBJ2-7
CDR3 protein: CASSLGGSGEQYF
CDR3 DNA: TGTGCCAGCAGCTTAGGAGGGTCTGGCGAGCAGTACTTC

D gene: TRBD2
V gene: TRBV12-3/TRBV12-4
clone size: NA
J gene: TRBJ2-7
CDR3 protein: CASSPSPGAGGSYEQHF
CDR3 DNA: TGTGCCAGCAGTCCTAGCCCCGGAGCGGGGGGGAGCTACGAGCAGCACTTC

D gene: NA
V gene: TRBV6-2/TRBV6-3
clone size: few
J gene: TRBJ2-1
CDR3 protein: CASSYGAGHSDEQFF
CDR3 DNA: TGTGCCAGCAGTTACGGAGCGGGCCACTCGGATGAGCAGTTCTTC

D gene: NA
V gene: TRBV20-1
clone size: few
J gene: TRBJ1-4
CDR3 protein: CSAPRTSTNEKLFF
CDR3 DNA: TGCAGTGCCCCGAGGACATCAACTAATGAAAAACTGTTTTTT

D gene: TRBD1
V gene: TRBV5-1
clone size: many
J gene: TRBJ2-5
CDR3 protein: CASSTGQGRGETQYF
CDR3 DNA: TGCGCCAGCAGCACGGGACAGGGGAGAGGGGAGACCCAGTACTTC

D gene: NA
V gene: TRBV5-4
clone size: few
J gene: TRBJ2-3
CDR3 protein: CASSSAGAVDTQYF
CDR3 DNA: TGTGCCAGCAGCTCCGCCGGGGCGGTGGATACGCAGTATTTT

D gene: NA
V gene: TRBV7-6
clone size: many
J gene: TRBJ1-4
CDR3 protein: CASSGHSVPSEKLFF
CDR3 DNA: TGTGCCAGCAGCGGACACAGTGTGCCATCTGAAAAACTGTTTTTT

D gene: NA
V gene: TRBV9
clone size: many
J gene: TRBJ1-1
CDR3 protein: CASSEGQNTEAFF
CDR3 DNA: TGTGCCAGCAGCGAAGGACAGAACACTGAAGCTTTCTTT

D gene: TRBD2
V gene: TRBV7-8
clone size: NA
J gene: TRBJ2-7
CDR3 protein: CASSLMEVLADSYEQYF
CDR3 DNA: TGTGCCAGCAGCTTAATGGAAGTCCTAGCGGACTCCTACGAGCAGTACTTC

D gene: TRBD2
V gene: TRBV7-2
clone size: NA
J gene: TRBJ2-3
CDR3 protein: CASSLGLAGTATQYF
CDR3 DNA: TGTGCCAGCAGCTTGGGACTAGCGGGGACGGCTACGCAGTATTTT

D gene: TRBD1
V gene: TRBV12-3/TRBV12-4
clone size: few
J gene: TRBJ1-5
CDR3 protein: CASSLGRGPGQPQHF
CDR3 DNA: TGTGCCAGCAGTTTAGGCAGGGGGCCGGGTCAGCCCCAGCATTTT

D gene: NA
V gene: TRBV6-1
clone size: NA
J gene: TRBJ1-6
CDR3 protein: CASRQGNHSPLHF
CDR3 DNA: TGTGCCAGCAGACAGGGAAACCATTCACCCCTCCACTTT

D gene: NA
V gene: TRBV29-1
clone size: NA
J gene: TRBJ2-3
CDR3 protein: CSGRPSLTDTQYF
CDR3 DNA: TGCAGCGGCCGCCCCTCTCTCACAGATACGCAGTATTTT

D gene: NA
V gene: TRBV20-1
clone size: many
J gene: TRBJ1-2
CDR3 protein: CSARVQGGYTF
CDR3 DNA: TGCAGTGCCAGAGTCCAGGGTGGCTACACCTTC

D gene: NA
V gene: TRBV28
clone size: NA
J gene: TRBJ2-1
CDR3 protein: CASSLQGPGEQFF
CDR3 DNA: TGTGCCAGCAGTTTGCAGGGCCCCGGTGAGCAGTTCTTC

D gene: NA
V gene: TRBV21-1
clone size: NA
J gene: TRBJ2-5
CDR3 protein: CASSEQGATGETQYF
CDR3 DNA: TGTGCCAGCAGCGAACAGGGAGCTACGGGAGAGACCCAGTACTTC

D gene: TRBD1
V gene: TRBV27
clone size: NA
J gene: TRBJ1-1
CDR3 protein: CASSLNRGRDTEAFF
CDR3 DNA: TGTGCCAGCAGTCTCAACAGGGGGCGGGACACTGAAGCTTTCTTT

D gene: NA
V gene: TRBV20-1
clone size: NA
J gene: TRBJ2-2
CDR3 protein: CSVPQPGTGNTGELFF
CDR3 DNA: TGCAGTGTACCCCAGCCCGGGACTGGGAACACCGGGGAGCTGTTTTTT

D gene: NA
V gene: TRBV5-5
clone size: NA
J gene: TRBJ2-5
CDR3 protein: CASQGGTAKETQYF
CDR3 DNA: TGTGCCAGCCAGGGCGGGACAGCAAAAGAGACCCAGTACTTC

D gene: TRBD1
V gene: TRBV7-2
clone size: NA
J gene: TRBJ2-3
CDR3 protein: CASSDPLPGQGPYF
CDR3 DNA: TGTGCCAGCAGCGATCCTCTACCGGGACAGGGACCGTATTTT

D gene: TRBD1
V gene: TRBV7-2
clone size: NA
J gene: TRBJ2-1
CDR3 protein: CASSPGTGMVEQFF
CDR3 DNA: TGTGCCAGCAGCCCCGGGACAGGGATGGTTGAGCAGTTCTTC

D gene: NA
V gene: TRBV5-1
clone size: NA
J gene: TRBJ2-2
CDR3 protein: CASSGRGPDGELFF
CDR3 DNA: TGCGCCAGCAGCGGGAGGGGGCCGGACGGGGAGCTGTTTTTT